This record concerns one T cell receptor (beta chain) sequence. Its cognate antigen is unknown. This sample was taken from a study of T cell responses to AZD1222 COVID-19 vaccine. Assay used: immunoSEQ multiplex PCR; TCRdb lists only in-frame clones, some missing. Found here are around 130,000 clones, around 90% of them singletons; the top ten hold around 4.4%. Whole-study findings and limits: The span of vaccine-associated CD4 TCRs extended across spike, with dominance at 160-218 and 743-854. Spike-specific TCRs gained breadth and depth after people received two AZD1222 doses. Among the donors, most were white British and more were female, and clonal diversity was possibly underestimated.

V dropped 3 bases and J dropped 0; count of bases not matched to a gene: 8. Germline V gene lookup returns CDR1 KGHSH and CDR2 LQKENI. The CDR3 extends over 16 amino acids. The chain carries TRBV18 and TRBJ2-7; TRBD2 aligns across 7 bases. This specimen was peripheral blood, taken 28 days after the second dose of the MenACWY control vaccine. The source is an adult who received the MenACWY meningococcal vaccine as a control. CDR3 nucleotide sequence: TGTGCCAGCTCACCCGGGGGGTTTGGGAGCTCCTACGAGCAGTACTTC. Translated, it gives CASSPGGFGSSYEQYF.